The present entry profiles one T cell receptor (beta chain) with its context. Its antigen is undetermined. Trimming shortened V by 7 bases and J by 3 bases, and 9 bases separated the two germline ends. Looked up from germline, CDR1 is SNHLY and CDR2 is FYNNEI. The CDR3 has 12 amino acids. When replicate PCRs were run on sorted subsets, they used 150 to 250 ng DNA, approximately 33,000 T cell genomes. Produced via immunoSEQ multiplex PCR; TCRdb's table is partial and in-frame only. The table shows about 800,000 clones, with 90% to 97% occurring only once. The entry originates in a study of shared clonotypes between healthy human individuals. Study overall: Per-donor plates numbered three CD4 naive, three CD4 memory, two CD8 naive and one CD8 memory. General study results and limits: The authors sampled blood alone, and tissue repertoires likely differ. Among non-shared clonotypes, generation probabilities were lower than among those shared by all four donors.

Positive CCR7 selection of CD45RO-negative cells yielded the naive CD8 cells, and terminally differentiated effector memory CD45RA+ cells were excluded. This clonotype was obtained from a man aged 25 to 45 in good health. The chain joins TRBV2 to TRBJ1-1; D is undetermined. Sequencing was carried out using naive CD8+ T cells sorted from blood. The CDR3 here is CASTGRYTEAFF. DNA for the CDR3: TGTGCCAGCACTGGCAGATACACTGAAGCTTTCTTT.